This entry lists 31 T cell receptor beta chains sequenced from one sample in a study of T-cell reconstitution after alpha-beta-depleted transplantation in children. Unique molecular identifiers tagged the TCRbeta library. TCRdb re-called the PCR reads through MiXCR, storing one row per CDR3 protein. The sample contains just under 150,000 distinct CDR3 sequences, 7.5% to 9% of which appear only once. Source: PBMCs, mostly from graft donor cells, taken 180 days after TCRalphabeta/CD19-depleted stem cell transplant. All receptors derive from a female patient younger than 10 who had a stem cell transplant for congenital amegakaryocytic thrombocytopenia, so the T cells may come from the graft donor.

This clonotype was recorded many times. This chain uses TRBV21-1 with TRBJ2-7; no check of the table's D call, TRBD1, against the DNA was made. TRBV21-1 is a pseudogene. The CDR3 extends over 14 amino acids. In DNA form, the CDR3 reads TGTGCCAGCAGTAACCGGGACGTACCCTACGAGCAGTACTTC. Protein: CASSNRDVPYEQYF.

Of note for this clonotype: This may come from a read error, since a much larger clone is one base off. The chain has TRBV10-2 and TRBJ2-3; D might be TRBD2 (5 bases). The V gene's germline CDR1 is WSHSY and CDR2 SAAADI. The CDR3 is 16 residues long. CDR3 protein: CSSSESDVDYEDTQYF. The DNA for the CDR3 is TGCTCCAGCAGTGAGTCTGACGTTGACTACGAAGATACGCAGTATTTT.

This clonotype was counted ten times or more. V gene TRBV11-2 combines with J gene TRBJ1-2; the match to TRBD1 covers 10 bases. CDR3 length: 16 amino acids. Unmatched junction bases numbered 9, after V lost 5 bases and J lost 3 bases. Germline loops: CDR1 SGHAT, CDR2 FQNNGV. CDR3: CASSISPGQGYYGYTF. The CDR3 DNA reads TGTGCCAGCAGCATTAGTCCGGGACAGGGGTACTATGGCTACACCTTC.

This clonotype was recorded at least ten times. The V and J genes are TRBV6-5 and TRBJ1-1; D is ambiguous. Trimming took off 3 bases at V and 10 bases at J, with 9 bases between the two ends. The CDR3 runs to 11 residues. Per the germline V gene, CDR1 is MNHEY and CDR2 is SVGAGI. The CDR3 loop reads CASSYWGGAFF. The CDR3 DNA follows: TGTGCCAGCAGTTATTGGGGTGGAGCTTTCTTT.

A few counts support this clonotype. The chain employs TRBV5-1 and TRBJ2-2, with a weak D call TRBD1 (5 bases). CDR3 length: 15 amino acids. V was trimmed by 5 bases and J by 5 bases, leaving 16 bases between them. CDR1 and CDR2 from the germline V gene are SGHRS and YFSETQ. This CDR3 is CASSHTRARTGELFF. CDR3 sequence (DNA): TGCGCCAGCAGTCACACCAGGGCTAGGACCGGGGAGCTGTTTTTT.

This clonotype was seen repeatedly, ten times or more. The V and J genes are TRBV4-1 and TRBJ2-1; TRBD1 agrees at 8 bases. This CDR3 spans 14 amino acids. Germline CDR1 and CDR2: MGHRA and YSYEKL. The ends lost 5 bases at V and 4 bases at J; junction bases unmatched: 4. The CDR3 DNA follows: TGCGCCAGCAGCAGGGACAGGACATACAATGAGCAGTTCTTC. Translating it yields CASSRDRTYNEQFF.

The CDR3 DNA follows: TGTGCCAGCAGCGAGACTAGCGGGAGTTTCTTTGATACGCAGTATTTT. It translates to CASSETSGSFFDTQYF. The V gene is TRBV9, the J gene TRBJ2-3; the match to TRBD2 covers 12 bases. Germline V gene data show CDR1 as SGDLS and CDR2 as YYNGEE. Losses at the gene ends were 3 bases for V and 6 bases for J; bases not matched to a gene: 8. CDR3 length: 16 residues. Drawing the rest from reference TRBV9 and TRBJ2-3, the complete variable domain is DSGVTQTPKHLITATGQRVTLRCSPRSGDLSVYWYQQSLDQGLQFLIQYYNGEERAKGNILERFSAQQFPDLHSELNLSSLELGDSALYFCASSETSGSFFDTQYFGPGTRLTVL.

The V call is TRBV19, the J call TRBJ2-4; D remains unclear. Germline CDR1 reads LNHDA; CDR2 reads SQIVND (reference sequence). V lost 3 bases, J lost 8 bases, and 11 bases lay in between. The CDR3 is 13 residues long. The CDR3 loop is CASSIAGSDIQYF. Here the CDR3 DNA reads TGTGCCAGTAGTATCGCAGGTTCGGACATTCAGTACTTC.

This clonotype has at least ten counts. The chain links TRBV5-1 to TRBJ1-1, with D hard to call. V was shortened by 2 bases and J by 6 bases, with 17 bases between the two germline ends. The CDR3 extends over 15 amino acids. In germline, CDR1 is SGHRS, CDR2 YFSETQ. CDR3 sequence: CASSLEGTRTPEAFF. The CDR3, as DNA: TGCGCCAGCAGCTTAGAGGGAACAAGAACACCTGAAGCTTTCTTT.

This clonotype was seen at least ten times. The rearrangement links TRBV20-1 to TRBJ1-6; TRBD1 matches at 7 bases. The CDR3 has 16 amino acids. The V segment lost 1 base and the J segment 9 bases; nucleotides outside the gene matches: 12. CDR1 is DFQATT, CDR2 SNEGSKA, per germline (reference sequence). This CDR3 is CSARATDREKVSPLHF. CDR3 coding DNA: TGCAGTGCTAGAGCTACTGACAGGGAAAAGGTTTCACCCCTCCACTTT.

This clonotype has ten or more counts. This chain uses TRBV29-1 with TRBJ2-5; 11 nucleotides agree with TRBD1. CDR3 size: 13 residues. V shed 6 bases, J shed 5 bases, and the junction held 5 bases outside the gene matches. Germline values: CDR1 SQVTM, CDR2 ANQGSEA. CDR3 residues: CSVGQGARETQYF. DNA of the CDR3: TGCAGCGTCGGACAGGGGGCTCGGGAGACCCAGTACTTC.

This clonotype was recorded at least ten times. Written as DNA, the CDR3 is TGTGCCAGCAGCTTAGGGGGACAGGATGCCTACGAGCAGTACTTC. It codes for CASSLGGQDAYEQYF. The chain employs TRBV7-8 and TRBJ2-7, with TRBD1 identical over 8 bases. V lost 1 base, J lost 2 bases, and 4 bases stayed unmatched. Germline values: CDR1 SGHVS, CDR2 FQNEAQ. CDR3 size: 15 residues.

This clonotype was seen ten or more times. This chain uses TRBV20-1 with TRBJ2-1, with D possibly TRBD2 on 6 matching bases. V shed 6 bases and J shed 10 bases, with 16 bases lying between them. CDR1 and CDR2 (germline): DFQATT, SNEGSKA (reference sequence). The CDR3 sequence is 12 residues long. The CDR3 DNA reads TGCAGTGCGACTAGATTCTCGGGCGAGCAGTTCTTC. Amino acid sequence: CSATRFSGEQFF.

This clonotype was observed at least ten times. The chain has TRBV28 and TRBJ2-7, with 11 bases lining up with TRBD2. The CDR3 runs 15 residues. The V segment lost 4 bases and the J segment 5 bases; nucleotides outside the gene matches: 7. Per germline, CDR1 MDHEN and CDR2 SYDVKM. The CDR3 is CASSSRLAGLDEQYF. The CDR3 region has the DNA TGTGCCAGCAGTTCAAGACTAGCGGGATTAGACGAGCAGTACTTC.

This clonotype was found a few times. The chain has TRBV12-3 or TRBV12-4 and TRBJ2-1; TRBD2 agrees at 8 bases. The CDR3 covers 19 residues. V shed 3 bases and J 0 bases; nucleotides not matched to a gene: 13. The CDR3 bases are TGTGCCAGCAGTTTGGGCGGGGGGCACCGAGAGCGCTCCTACAATGAGCAGTTCTTC. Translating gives CASSLGGGHRERSYNEQFF.

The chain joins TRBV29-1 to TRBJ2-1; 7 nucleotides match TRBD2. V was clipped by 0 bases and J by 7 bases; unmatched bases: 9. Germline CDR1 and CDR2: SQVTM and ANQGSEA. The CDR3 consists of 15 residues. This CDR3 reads CSVEDPAGVRNEQFF. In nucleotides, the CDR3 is TGCAGCGTTGAAGATCCCGCGGGAGTCCGAAATGAGCAGTTCTTC.

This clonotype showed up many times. The CDR3 region is CSARESSGILTDTQYF. CDR3 sequence (DNA): TGCAGTGCTAGAGAGTCTAGCGGGATCCTCACAGATACGCAGTATTTT. This chain links TRBV20-1 with TRBJ2-3, with 9 bases lining up with TRBD2. Germline V gene data show CDR1 as DFQATT and CDR2 as SNEGSKA (reference sequence). The CDR3 sequence is 16 residues long. Trimming took 0 bases from V and 2 from J; bases not matched to a gene: 6.

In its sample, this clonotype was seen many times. The CDR3 DNA follows: TGTGCCAGCAGCCGGACAGGGGGCGTAAATCCCTATGGCTACACCTTC. Its protein is CASSRTGGVNPYGYTF. The J gene is TRBJ1-2, the V gene TRBV12-3 or TRBV12-4, with TRBD1 matching over 11 bases. The V segment lost 6 bases and the J segment 4 bases; nucleotides outside the gene matches: 10. CDR3 size: 16 residues.

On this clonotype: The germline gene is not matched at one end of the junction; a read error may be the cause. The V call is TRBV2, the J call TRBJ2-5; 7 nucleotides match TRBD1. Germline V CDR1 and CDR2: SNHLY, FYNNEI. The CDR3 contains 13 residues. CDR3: CAGSRQGLETQYF. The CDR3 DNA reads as TGTGCCGGCAGTCGACAGGGCTTGGAGACCCAGTACTTC.

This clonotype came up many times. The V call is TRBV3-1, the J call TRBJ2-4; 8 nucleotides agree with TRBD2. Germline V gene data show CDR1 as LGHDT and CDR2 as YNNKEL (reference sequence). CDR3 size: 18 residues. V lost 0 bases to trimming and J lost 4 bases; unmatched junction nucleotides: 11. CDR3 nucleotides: TGTGCCAGCAGCCAAGACCATGGGACTAGACAAAGAAAAAACATTCAGTACTTC. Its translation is CASSQDHGTRQRKNIQYF.

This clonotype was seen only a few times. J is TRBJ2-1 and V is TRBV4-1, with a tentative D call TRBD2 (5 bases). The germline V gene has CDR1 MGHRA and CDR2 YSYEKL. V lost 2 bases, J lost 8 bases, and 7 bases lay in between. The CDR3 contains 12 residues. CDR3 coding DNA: TGCGCCAGCAGCCAAACCGGGGATGAGCAGTTCTTC. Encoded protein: CASSQTGDEQFF.

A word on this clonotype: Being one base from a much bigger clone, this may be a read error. CDR3 DNA: TGTGCCAGCAACTACTCCTACGAGCAGTACTTC. This sequence encodes CASNYSYEQYF. This chain joins TRBV5-6 and TRBJ2-7, with D unresolved. The V and J ends lost 6 bases and 0 bases respectively, with 4 bases between them. In germline, CDR1 is SGHDT, CDR2 YYEEEE. The CDR3 has 11 amino acids.

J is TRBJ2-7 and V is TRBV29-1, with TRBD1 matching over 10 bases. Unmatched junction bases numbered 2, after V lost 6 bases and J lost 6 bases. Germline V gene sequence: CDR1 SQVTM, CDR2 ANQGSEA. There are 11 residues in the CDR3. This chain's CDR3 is CSVRDRGEQYF. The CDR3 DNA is TGCAGCGTACGGGACAGGGGCGAGCAGTACTTC.

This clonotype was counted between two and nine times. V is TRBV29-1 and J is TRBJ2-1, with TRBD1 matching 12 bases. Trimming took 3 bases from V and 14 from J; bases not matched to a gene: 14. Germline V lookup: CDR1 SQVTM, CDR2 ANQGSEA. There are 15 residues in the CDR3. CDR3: CSVEIFGGTGGAEFF. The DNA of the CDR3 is TGCAGCGTTGAGATTTTCGGTGGGACAGGGGGCGCCGAGTTCTTC.

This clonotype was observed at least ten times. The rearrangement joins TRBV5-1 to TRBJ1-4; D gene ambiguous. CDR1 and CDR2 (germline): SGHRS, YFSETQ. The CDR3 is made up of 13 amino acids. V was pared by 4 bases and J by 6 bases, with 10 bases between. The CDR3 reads CASSPANDEKLFF. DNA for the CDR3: TGCGCCAGCAGCCCAGCCAACGATGAAAAACTGTTTTTT.

The CDR3 spells CASSFLTNYGGYEQYF. Here the CDR3 DNA reads TGTGCCAGCAGCTTCCTGACGAATTACGGGGGGTACGAGCAGTACTTC. This chain links TRBV13 with TRBJ2-7; 7 nucleotides line up with TRBD2. Germline CDR1 PRHDT, CDR2 FYEKMQ (reference sequence). Trimming removed 3 bases from V and 4 bases from J; junction bases left unmatched: 12. The CDR3 runs 16 residues.

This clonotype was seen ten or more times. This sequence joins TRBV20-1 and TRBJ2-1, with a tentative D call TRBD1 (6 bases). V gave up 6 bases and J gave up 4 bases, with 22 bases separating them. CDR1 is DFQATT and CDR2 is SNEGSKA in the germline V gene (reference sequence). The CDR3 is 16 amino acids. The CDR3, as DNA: TGCAGTGCCGTCCTTGGGGGCGGACCTCTGTACAATGAGCAGTTCTTC. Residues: CSAVLGGGPLYNEQFF.

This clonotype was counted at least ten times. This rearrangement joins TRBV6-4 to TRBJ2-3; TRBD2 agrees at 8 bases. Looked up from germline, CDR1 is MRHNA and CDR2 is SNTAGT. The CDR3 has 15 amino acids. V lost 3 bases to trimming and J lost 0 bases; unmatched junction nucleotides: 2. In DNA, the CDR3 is TGTGCCAGCAGTGAGACTAGCGAAAGCACAGATACGCAGTATTTT. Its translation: CASSETSESTDTQYF.

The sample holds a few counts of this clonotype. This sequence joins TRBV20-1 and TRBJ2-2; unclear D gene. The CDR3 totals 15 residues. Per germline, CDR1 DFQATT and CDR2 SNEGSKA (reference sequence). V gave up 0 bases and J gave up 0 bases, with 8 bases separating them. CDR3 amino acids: CSARDRPANTGELFF. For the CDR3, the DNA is TGCAGTGCTAGAGATCGGCCCGCGAACACCGGGGAGCTGTTTTTT.

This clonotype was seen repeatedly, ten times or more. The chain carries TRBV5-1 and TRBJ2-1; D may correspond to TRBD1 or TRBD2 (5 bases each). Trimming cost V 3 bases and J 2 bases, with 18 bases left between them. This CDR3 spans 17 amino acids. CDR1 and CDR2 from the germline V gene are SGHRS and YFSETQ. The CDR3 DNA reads TGCGCCAGCAGCTCCTACTTTGGGGGATGGGCCTACAATGAGCAGTTCTTC. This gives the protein CASSSYFGGWAYNEQFF.

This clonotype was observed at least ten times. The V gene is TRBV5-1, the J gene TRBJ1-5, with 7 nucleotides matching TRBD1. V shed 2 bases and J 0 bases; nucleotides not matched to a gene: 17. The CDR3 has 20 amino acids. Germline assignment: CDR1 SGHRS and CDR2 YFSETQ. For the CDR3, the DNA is TGCGCCAGCAGCTTCCCGACAGGGCCCTACCTTTCACATAGCAATCAGCCCCAGCATTTT. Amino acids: CASSFPTGPYLSHSNQPQHF.